These 31 T cell receptor beta chains were all obtained from the same sample, sequenced in a study of OX40 agonist ivuxolimab in advanced cancers. Produced via immunoSEQ multiplex PCR; TCRdb's table is partial and in-frame only. Of roughly 66,000 clones listed, around 84% were seen once; the top ten hold about 7%. Sequences were derived from CD4+ or CD8+ T cells sorted from blood, sampled in a trial of the OX40 agonist ivuxolimab. Every receptor here comes from an adult with an advanced solid tumor such as melanoma, head and neck, liver or kidney cancer.

The chain links TRBV28 to TRBJ1-1; tentatively, D is TRBD1 (6 bases). Trimming pared 6 bases from V and 1 base from J, leaving 9 bases between. This CDR3 has 13 amino acids. Germline V gives CDR1 MDHEN, CDR2 SYDVKM. Here the CDR3 DNA reads TGTGCCAGCAGAGGGGGATCGAACACTGAAGCTTTCTTT. Its translation is CASRGGSNTEAFF. Full variable domain (missing parts from reference TRBV28 and TRBJ1-1): DVKVTQSSRYLVKRTGEKVFLECVQDMDHENMFWYRQDPGLGLRLIYFSYDVKMKEKGDIPEGYSVSREKKERFSLILESASTNQTSMYLCASRGGSNTEAFFGQGTRLTVV.

The chain employs TRBV10-3 and TRBJ2-5, with 10 bases aligning to TRBD1. Germline V CDR1 and CDR2: ENHRY, SYGVKD. CDR3 length: 15 residues. The trim removed 0 bases at V and 6 bases at J, leaving 4 bases unmatched. Here the CDR3 reads CAISESRQGAQTQYF. DNA for the CDR3: TGTGCCATCAGTGAGTCGAGACAGGGGGCGCAGACCCAGTACTTC.

V is TRBV11-3 and J is TRBJ2-1, with D maybe TRBD2 (5 bases). Germline loops: CDR1 SGHNT, CDR2 YENEEA. Trimming took off 1 base at V and 8 bases at J, with 18 bases between the two ends. The CDR3 has 16 residues. The CDR3: CASSLGVPSSGHEQFF. The CDR3 DNA reads as TGTGCCAGCAGCTTAGGGGTCCCTAGCTCCGGCCATGAGCAGTTCTTC.

The chain uses TRBV7-9 and TRBJ1-3; possibly TRBD1 for D (5 bases). The CDR3 totals 10 residues. Germline V lookup: CDR1 SEHNR, CDR2 FQNEAQ (reference sequence). V gave up 6 bases and J gave up 9 bases, with 6 bases separating them. In DNA, the CDR3 is TGTGCCAGCAGTGGGACCACCATATATTTT. The encoded protein is CASSGTTIYF.

The chain couples TRBV10-3 to TRBJ2-3; D is undetermined. Germline assignment: CDR1 ENHRY and CDR2 SYGVKD. Trimming shortened V by 6 bases and J by 10 bases, and 17 bases separated the two germline ends. The CDR3 length is 13 residues. The CDR3 nucleotides are TGTGCCATCAGGGAAGTAGGGCGGTGGGCGCAGTATTTT. It encodes CAIREVGRWAQYF.

The gene calls are TRBV12-5 and TRBJ2-2; the match to TRBD2 covers 14 bases. The CDR3 has 18 residues. Trimming removed 5 bases from V and 3 bases from J; junction bases left unmatched: 8. Germline V lookup: CDR1 LGHNT, CDR2 FRNRAP. The CDR3 sequence: CASGTGTSGRTYTGELFF. CDR3 in DNA: TGTGCTAGTGGTACCGGGACTAGCGGGAGAACGTACACCGGGGAGCTGTTTTTT.

This clone was seen once. The J gene is TRBJ2-1, the V gene TRBV5-1, with 10 positions matching TRBD2. The germline gives CDR1 SGHRS, CDR2 YFSETQ. The CDR3 is 14 amino acids. V lost 4 bases, J lost 7 bases, and 5 bases stayed unmatched. The CDR3: CASSGLAGVNEQFF. CDR3 coding DNA: TGCGCCAGCAGCGGGCTAGCGGGAGTAAATGAGCAGTTCTTC.

The CDR3 DNA sequence: TGTGCCAGCAGCCCCCTCCCGACCGGGGAGCTGTTTTTT. Translated, it gives CASSPLPTGELFF. V and J are TRBV5-5 and TRBJ2-2; D unresolved. From germline, CDR1 is SGHKS and CDR2 YYEKEE (reference sequence). The CDR3 runs to 13 residues. Trimming cost V 4 bases and J 5 bases, with 9 bases left between them. Filled out from reference TRBV5-5 and TRBJ2-2, the complete variable domain reads DAGVTQSPTHLIKTRGQQVTLRCSPISGHKSVSWYQQVLGQGPQFIFQYYEKEERGRGNFPDRFSARQFPNYSSELNVNALLLGDSALYLCASSPLPTGELFFGEGSRLTVL.

This rearrangement joins TRBV5-4 to TRBJ2-1, with 9 positions matching TRBD1. Trimming at V came to 6 bases and at J to 0 bases, leaving 10 bases not matched to a gene. The CDR3 has 17 amino acids. Germline V CDR1 and CDR2: SGHNT, YYREEE (reference sequence). CDR3 amino acids: CASTPDRGGSSYNEQFF. CDR3 nucleotides: TGTGCCAGCACCCCGGACAGGGGCGGGAGCTCCTACAATGAGCAGTTCTTC.

The rearrangement joins TRBV6-4 to TRBJ2-2; D call uncertain. The ends were cut back, 5 bases at V and 0 bases at J, with 7 bases in the middle. Looked up from germline, CDR1 is MRHNA and CDR2 is SNTAGT. The CDR3 sequence is 14 residues long. This CDR3 is CASSLETNTGELFF. CDR3 coding DNA: TGTGCCAGCAGTCTAGAGACGAACACCGGGGAGCTGTTTTTT.

The rearrangement links TRBV18 to TRBJ2-4, with D unclear. V lost 3 bases and J 0 bases, leaving 21 bases between the germline ends. Germline CDR1 is KGHSH and CDR2 is LQKENI. CDR3 length: 19 residues. In DNA form, the CDR3 reads TGTGCCAGCTCACCTGACCAAAAGGATATTATTCTAGCCAAAAACATTCAGTACTTC. It codes for CASSPDQKDIILAKNIQYF.

The J gene is TRBJ2-3, the V gene TRBV2; D is unresolved. Germline V CDR1 and CDR2: SNHLY, FYNNEI. This CDR3 has 13 amino acids. Trimming pared 2 bases from V and 4 bases from J, leaving 7 bases between. The chain's CDR3 is CASSESPADTQYF. For the CDR3, the DNA is TGTGCCAGCAGTGAATCCCCAGCAGATACGCAGTATTTT.

The chain couples TRBV7-9 to TRBJ1-2, with 7 bases fitting TRBD1. From germline, CDR1 is SEHNR and CDR2 FQNEAQ (reference sequence). V lost 5 bases and J lost 4; bases outside the gene matches: 16. This CDR3 contains 17 residues. CDR3 sequence reads: CASSRPGTELAGYGYTF. CDR3 coding DNA: TGTGCCAGCAGCCGTCCCGGGACAGAACTCGCGGGCTATGGCTACACCTTC.

The chain combines TRBV10-3 with TRBJ2-3; 12 bases are a match to TRBD2. CDR1 and CDR2 (germline): ENHRY, SYGVKD. The CDR3 is 16 amino acids. V lost 0 bases and J lost 7; bases outside the gene matches: 5. CDR3 nucleotides: TGTGCCATCAGTGAGTCTTGGACTAGCGGGAAGTATACGCAGTATTTT. Protein product: CAISESWTSGKYTQYF.

This clone was observed a single time. The J gene is TRBJ2-1, the V gene TRBV19, with 12 bases matching TRBD2. V lost 6 bases, J lost 8 bases, and 5 bases stayed unmatched. This CDR3 spans 14 amino acids. Germline V gene data show CDR1 as LNHDA and CDR2 as SQIVND (reference sequence). For the CDR3, the DNA is TGTGCCAGTAGAGGACTAGCGGGAAGGGATGAGCAGTTCTTC. As protein: CASRGLAGRDEQFF.

The CDR3 spells CASSELAGKQGNTIYF. CDR3 nucleotides: TGTGCCAGCAGTGAATTGGCAGGGAAGCAAGGAAACACCATATATTTT. The chain uses TRBV2 and TRBJ1-3; D is possibly TRBD1 (5 bases). V lost 2 bases to trimming and J lost 4 bases, with 15 bases between them. The CDR3 spans 16 residues. CDR1 is SNHLY, CDR2 FYNNEI, per germline.

The chain carries TRBV19 and TRBJ1-1; maybe TRBD1 (5 bases). The CDR3 totals 12 residues. From germline, CDR1 is LNHDA and CDR2 SQIVND (reference sequence). Trimming left V 3 bases short and J 7 bases short, with 9 bases between. CDR3 nucleotide sequence: TGTGCCAGTAGTATCCGAACAGGTGAAGCTTTCTTT. Encoded protein: CASSIRTGEAFF. The whole variable domain, remainder taken from reference TRBV19 and TRBJ1-1, is DGGITQSPKYLFRKEGQNVTLSCEQNLNHDAMYWYRQDPGQGLRLIYYSQIVNDFQKGDIAEGYSVSREKKESFPLTVTSAQKNPTAFYLCASSIRTGEAFFGQGTRLTVV.

The V and J genes are TRBV19 and TRBJ2-1, with 9 bases matching TRBD2. The V gene end was trimmed by 7 bases and the J gene end by 5 bases; junction bases not matched to a gene: 6. CDR1 and CDR2 (germline): LNHDA, SQIVND (reference sequence). The CDR3 sequence is 14 residues long. Here the CDR3 reads CASTIAGAHNEQFF. The CDR3 DNA is TGTGCCAGTACAATAGCGGGAGCCCACAATGAGCAGTTCTTC.

The V gene is TRBV27, the J gene TRBJ2-1; D call uncertain. The CDR3 is 14 residues long. Per germline, CDR1 MNHEY and CDR2 SMNVEV (reference sequence). With 7 bases removed from V and 8 bases from J, the gap between germline ends came to 18 bases. The CDR3 here is CASTATLLGHEQFF. CDR3 DNA: TGTGCCAGCACCGCGACCCTTCTGGGCCATGAGCAGTTCTTC.

The CDR3 region has the DNA TGCAGCGTAAACTCCGGGACAAGAAATTCACCCCTCCACTTT. Translation: CSVNSGTRNSPLHF. The rearrangement links TRBV29-1 to TRBJ1-6; D is perhaps TRBD1 (6 bases). The V gene lost 6 bases and the J gene lost 7 bases, with 16 bases spanning the gap. The CDR3 loop spans 14 amino acids. Germline V lookup: CDR1 SQVTM, CDR2 ANQGSEA. Full variable domain (remainder filled in from reference TRBV29-1 and TRBJ1-6): SAVISQKPSRDICQRGTSLTIQCQVDSQVTMMFWYRQQPGQSLTLIATANQGSEATYESGFVIDKFPISRPNLTFSTLTVSNMSPEDSSIYLCSVNSGTRNSPLHFGNGTRLTVT.

The V gene is TRBV18, the J gene TRBJ1-5, with a weak D call TRBD1 (5 bases). Germline CDR1 KGHSH, CDR2 LQKENI. This CDR3 is built from 14 residues. V lost 3 bases to trimming and J lost 1 base, with 7 bases between them. In nucleotides, the CDR3 is TGTGCCAGCTCACCGGGGGGGAGCAATCAGCCCCAGCATTTT. It encodes CASSPGGSNQPQHF.

This sequence joins TRBV19 and TRBJ1-5; D gene ambiguous. The V end lost 5 bases, the J end lost 5 bases, and 16 bases lay between the germline ends. The CDR3 extends over 15 amino acids. Germline CDR1 is LNHDA and CDR2 is SQIVND (reference sequence). CDR3 coding DNA: TGTGCCAGTAGTGGTCCAGGAGGGTTCGATCAGCCCCAGCATTTT. Encoded protein: CASSGPGGFDQPQHF.

Of note for this clone: The sample contains more than one DNA sequence encoding this CDR3. The chain carries TRBV7-9 and TRBJ2-2, with 14 bases that match TRBD2. With V trimmed by 5 bases and J by 5 bases, 4 bases remained unmatched. The CDR3 is 16 residues long. CDR1 is SEHNR and CDR2 is FQNEAQ in the germline V gene (reference sequence). This chain's CDR3 is CASSGGLAGATGELFF. The CDR3, as DNA: TGTGCCAGCAGCGGGGGACTAGCGGGAGCTACCGGGGAGCTGTTTTTT.

The chain recombines TRBV4-2 with TRBJ2-1; D may match TRBD1 or TRBD2 (5 bases each). This CDR3 has 17 residues. Germline CDR1 is LGHNA and CDR2 is YNFKEQ. V lost 2 bases, J lost 1 base, and 15 bases lay in between. The CDR3 sequence: CASSQTSGTGSYNEQFF. Written as DNA, the CDR3 is TGTGCCAGCAGCCAAACATCCGGGACGGGTTCCTACAATGAGCAGTTCTTC.

The V gene is TRBV28, the J gene TRBJ1-1; the D gene is possibly TRBD1 (6 bases). The germline V gene has CDR1 MDHEN and CDR2 SYDVKM. This CDR3 spans 18 amino acids. The germline V and J ends were trimmed by 2 bases and 0 bases, with 19 bases remaining between them. CDR3 nucleotides: TGTGCCAGCAGTTTAGCCAATTTTAGGGGGACCCTGAACACTGAAGCTTTCTTT. Its protein is CASSLANFRGTLNTEAFF.

The chain links TRBV13 to TRBJ2-3, with TRBD2 identical over 10 bases. The V and J ends lost 6 bases and 1 base, in that order; junction bases with no gene match: 10. The CDR3 runs to 17 residues. The germline V gene has CDR1 PRHDT and CDR2 FYEKMQ (reference sequence). CDR3 bases: TGTGCCAGCAGGCGTACCACCGGGACTAGCGGCACAGATACGCAGTATTTT. The encoded protein is CASRRTTGTSGTDTQYF.

J is TRBJ1-1 and V is TRBV29-1; 7 nucleotides agree with TRBD1. CDR3 size: 16 residues. CDR1 and CDR2 from the germline V gene are SQVTM and ANQGSEA. Trimming cost V 0 bases and J 0 bases; bases outside gene matches: 7. CDR3 DNA: TGCAGCGTTGAAGACCGGGACAGCCGACTGAACACTGAAGCTTTCTTT. Its translation is CSVEDRDSRLNTEAFF.

This chain connects TRBV6-5 to TRBJ2-5; D is unclear. CDR3 size: 12 residues. Trimming cost V 5 bases and J 5 bases, with 9 bases left between them. From germline, CDR1 is MNHEY and CDR2 SVGAGI. The CDR3 nucleotides are TGTGCCAGCAGTGAGTCACGGGAGACCCAGTACTTC. This sequence encodes CASSESRETQYF.

A remark on this clone: Other DNA sequences in this sample translate to the same CDR3. This chain connects TRBV7-2 to TRBJ1-1; no definite D call. Germline V gives CDR1 SGHTA, CDR2 FQGNSA. The germline V and J ends were trimmed by 4 bases and 5 bases, with 11 bases remaining between them. The CDR3 consists of 13 residues. In nucleotides, the CDR3 is TGTGCCAGCAGCTCCAGTGGAGTGACTGAAGCTTTCTTT. This translates into CASSSSGVTEAFF.

The chain has TRBV2 and TRBJ2-3; TRBD1 is a possible D gene (6 bases). Trimming stripped 5 bases from V and 0 bases from J, with 9 bases between. CDR1 and CDR2 from the germline V gene are SNHLY and FYNNEI. The CDR3 is made up of 14 amino acids. The CDR3 region is CASSQGRSTDTQYF. The DNA of the CDR3 is TGTGCCAGCAGTCAGGGGCGTAGCACAGATACGCAGTATTTT.

The chain combines TRBV19 with TRBJ1-5; tentatively, D is TRBD1 (6 bases). This CDR3 has 16 amino acids. Trimming took 4 bases from V and 6 from J, leaving 19 bases between them. Germline values: CDR1 LNHDA, CDR2 SQIVND (reference sequence). The CDR3 region has the DNA TGTGCCAGTAGTAAGTCTCGGCGAGGGGGAGCTCAGCCCCAGCATTTT. Translating gives CASSKSRRGGAQPQHF.